These T cell receptor beta chains were read from a single sample in a study of blood T cell repertoires in COVID-19. The repertoire was sequenced with immunoSEQ multiplex PCR; TCRdb's copy has only in-frame clones and lacks some. The data show about 370,000 clones, with more than 75% seen just once and 10% held by the top ten. Sequenced: peripheral blood. These receptors were collected from a woman in her 30s with COVID-19, enrolled during active disease. Each CDR3 is given with its conserved first and last residue. The order of the fields is J gene, D gene, V gene, CDR3 DNA, CDR3 protein. A D gene is named only where the DNA matches it firmly.

j_call: TRBJ2-2
d_call: TRBD2
v_call: TRBV9
cdr3_nt: TGTGCCAGCAGCGTAGTAGGTAGCGGGATAAACACCGGGGAGCTGTTTTTT
cdr3_aa: CASSVVGSGINTGELFF

j_call: TRBJ1-3
d_call: NA
v_call: TRBV12-3/TRBV12-4
cdr3_nt: TGTGCCAGCGGCCAGGGTGGAAACACCATATATTTT
cdr3_aa: CASGQGGNTIYF

j_call: TRBJ1-6
d_call: NA
v_call: TRBV19
cdr3_nt: TGTGCCAGTAGTATGCTAATGGATTCACCCCTCCACTTT
cdr3_aa: CASSMLMDSPLHF

j_call: TRBJ1-4
d_call: NA
v_call: TRBV5-6
cdr3_nt: TGTGCCAGCAGCTTGGGACTCGGCAGAACTAATGAAAAACTGTTTTTT
cdr3_aa: CASSLGLGRTNEKLFF

j_call: TRBJ2-2
d_call: NA
v_call: TRBV7-2
cdr3_nt: TGTGCCAGCAGCTTAGCAGCGACGAACACCGGGGAGCTGTTTTTT
cdr3_aa: CASSLAATNTGELFF

j_call: TRBJ1-5
d_call: NA
v_call: TRBV19
cdr3_nt: TGTGCCAGTAGTATTCAGGGGTTGTACCAGCCCCAGCATTTT
cdr3_aa: CASSIQGLYQPQHF

j_call: TRBJ2-6
d_call: NA
v_call: TRBV9
cdr3_nt: TGTGCCAGCAGCGTTGGGATGCAGGGTTTTGGGGCCAACGTCCTGACTTTC
cdr3_aa: CASSVGMQGFGANVLTF

j_call: TRBJ2-7
d_call: NA
v_call: TRBV20-1
cdr3_nt: TGCAGTGCTAGTCAAGCGCGGGAGCAGTACTTC
cdr3_aa: CSASQAREQYF

j_call: TRBJ1-1
d_call: TRBD1
v_call: TRBV28
cdr3_nt: TGTGCCAGCCGTCCCGGGACAGGAGCATACACTGAAGCTTTCTTT
cdr3_aa: CASRPGTGAYTEAFF

j_call: TRBJ2-2
d_call: TRBD1
v_call: TRBV27
cdr3_nt: TGTGCCAGCAGTCTGACAGGGTCTGGGCTGTTTTTT
cdr3_aa: CASSLTGSGLFF

j_call: TRBJ2-5
d_call: TRBD1
v_call: TRBV10-3
cdr3_nt: TGTGCCATCAGTGAGACTCCGGGACAGGGACAAGAGACCCAGTACTTC
cdr3_aa: CAISETPGQGQETQYF

j_call: TRBJ1-4
d_call: NA
v_call: TRBV24-1
cdr3_nt: TGTGCCACCAGTGATTCGAGACAGGCCGAAAAACTGTTTTTT
cdr3_aa: CATSDSRQAEKLFF

j_call: TRBJ2-2
d_call: NA
v_call: TRBV27
cdr3_nt: TGTGCCAGCAGTTTAGGCATATTGGTGGGGGAGCTGTTTTTT
cdr3_aa: CASSLGILVGELFF

j_call: TRBJ2-5
d_call: NA
v_call: TRBV5-1
cdr3_nt: TGCGCCAGCAGCTTGGTTGGGGAGTACCAAGAGACCCAGTACTTC
cdr3_aa: CASSLVGEYQETQYF